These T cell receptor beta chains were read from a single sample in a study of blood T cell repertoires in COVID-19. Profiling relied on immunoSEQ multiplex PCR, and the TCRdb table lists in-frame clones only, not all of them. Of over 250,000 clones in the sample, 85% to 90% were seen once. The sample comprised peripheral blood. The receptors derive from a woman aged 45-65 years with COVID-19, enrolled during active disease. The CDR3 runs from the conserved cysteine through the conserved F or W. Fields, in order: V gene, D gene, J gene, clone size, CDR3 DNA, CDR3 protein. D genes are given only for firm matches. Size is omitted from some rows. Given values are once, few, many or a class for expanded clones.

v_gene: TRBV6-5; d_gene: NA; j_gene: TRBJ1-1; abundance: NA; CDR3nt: TGTGCCAGCAGACCCAGAGGGACTGAAGCTTTCTTT; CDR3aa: CASRPRGTEAFF
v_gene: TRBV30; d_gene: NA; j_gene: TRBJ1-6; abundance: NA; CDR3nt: TGTGCCTGGAGTCCCCGGAGTGGCGGATTAAATTCACCCCTCCACTTT; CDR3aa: CAWSPRSGGLNSPLHF
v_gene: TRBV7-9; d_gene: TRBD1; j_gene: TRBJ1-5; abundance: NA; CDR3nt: TGTGCCAGCAGCTTGCAGGGGGTCGCTCAGCCCCAGCATTTT; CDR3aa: CASSLQGVAQPQHF
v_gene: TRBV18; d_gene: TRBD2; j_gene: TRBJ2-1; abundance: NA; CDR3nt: TGTGCCAGCTCACCACACCCTCCTAGCGGGAGCTACAATGAGCAGTTCTTC; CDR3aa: CASSPHPPSGSYNEQFF
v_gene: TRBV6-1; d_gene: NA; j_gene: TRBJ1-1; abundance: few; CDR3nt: TGTGCCAGCAGTGAGCGAAAGAACACTGAAGCTTTCTTT; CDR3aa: CASSERKNTEAFF
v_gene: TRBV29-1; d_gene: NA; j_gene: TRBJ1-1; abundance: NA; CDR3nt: TGCAGCGTTGTGAGGGTTCCTTTCACTGAAGCTTTCTTT; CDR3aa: CSVVRVPFTEAFF
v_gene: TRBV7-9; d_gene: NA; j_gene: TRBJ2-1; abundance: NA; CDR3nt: TGTGCCAGCAGCTTAGAGGGGCTCGTAGGCGATGAGCAGTTCTTC; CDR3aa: CASSLEGLVGDEQFF
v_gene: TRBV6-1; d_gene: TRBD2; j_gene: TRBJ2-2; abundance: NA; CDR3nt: TGTGCCAGCAGTGATCGAGCGGGGCACACCGGGGAGCTGTTTTTT; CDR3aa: CASSDRAGHTGELFF
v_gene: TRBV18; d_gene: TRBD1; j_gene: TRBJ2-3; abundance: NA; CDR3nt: TGTGCCAGCTCAGCACAGGGGGCGGCGGCAGATACGCAGTATTTT; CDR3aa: CASSAQGAAADTQYF
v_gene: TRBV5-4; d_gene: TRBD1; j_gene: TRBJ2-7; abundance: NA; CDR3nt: TGTGCCAGCAGCTGGGACAGCTCCTACGAGCAGTACTTC; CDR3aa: CASSWDSSYEQYF
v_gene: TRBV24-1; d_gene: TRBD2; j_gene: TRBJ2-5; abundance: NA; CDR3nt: TGTGCCACCAGTGATTTCACTAGCGGAAAAGAGACCCAGTACTTC; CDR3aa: CATSDFTSGKETQYF
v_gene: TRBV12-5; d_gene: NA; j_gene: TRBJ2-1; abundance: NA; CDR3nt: TGTGCTAGTGGTACAGGGAGCTTCGGGTCTTACAATGAGCAGTTCTTC; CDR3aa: CASGTGSFGSYNEQFF
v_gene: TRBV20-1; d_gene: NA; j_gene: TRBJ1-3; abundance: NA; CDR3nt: TGCAGTGCTAGTTCCATCGGAAACACCATATATTTT; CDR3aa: CSASSIGNTIYF
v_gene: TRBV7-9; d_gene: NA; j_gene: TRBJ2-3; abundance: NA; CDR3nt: TGTGCCAGCAGCTTAACCGGGAATAAGGCTACAGATACGCAGTATTTT; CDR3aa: CASSLTGNKATDTQYF
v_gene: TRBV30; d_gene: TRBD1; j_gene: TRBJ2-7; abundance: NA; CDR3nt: TGTGCCTGGAGCCGGACAGGTCTTTTCTACGAGCAGTACTTC; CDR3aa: CAWSRTGLFYEQYF
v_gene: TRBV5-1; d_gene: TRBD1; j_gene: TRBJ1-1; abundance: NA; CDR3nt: TGCGCCAGCAGCTCGGAGGCTGCGCAGGGGGTAGGTGAAGCTTTCTTT; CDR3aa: CASSSEAAQGVGEAFF
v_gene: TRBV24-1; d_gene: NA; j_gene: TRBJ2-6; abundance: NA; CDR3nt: TGTGCCACCCAGGATCCCTCTGGGGCCAACGTCCTGACTTTC; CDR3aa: CATQDPSGANVLTF
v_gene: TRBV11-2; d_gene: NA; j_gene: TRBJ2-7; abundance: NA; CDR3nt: TGTGCCAGCAGCTTCCAGCGGGCCTCCTACGAGCAGTACTTC; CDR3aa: CASSFQRASYEQYF
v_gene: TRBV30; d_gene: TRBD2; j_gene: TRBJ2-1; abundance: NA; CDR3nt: TGTGCCTGGAGTGCCCTAGCGGGAGGATACAATGAGCAGTTCTTC; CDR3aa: CAWSALAGGYNEQFF
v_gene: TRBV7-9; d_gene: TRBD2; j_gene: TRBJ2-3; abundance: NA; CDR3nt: TGTGCCAGCAGCTTAGGCCTAGCGGGAGGAAGAAACACAGATACGCAGTATTTT; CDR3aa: CASSLGLAGGRNTDTQYF
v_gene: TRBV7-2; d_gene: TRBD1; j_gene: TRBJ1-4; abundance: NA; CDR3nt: TGTGCCAGCAGCTTAAATCAGGGGGCATATGAAAAACTGTTTTTT; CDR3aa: CASSLNQGAYEKLFF
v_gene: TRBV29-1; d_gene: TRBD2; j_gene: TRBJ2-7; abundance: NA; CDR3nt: TGCAGCGTCCGAGCGGGAGGGGACTACGAGCAGTACTTC; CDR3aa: CSVRAGGDYEQYF
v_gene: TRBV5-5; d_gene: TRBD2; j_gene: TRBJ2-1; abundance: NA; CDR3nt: TGTGCCAGCAGCCATAGCGGGAACTCCTACAATGAGCAGTTCTTC; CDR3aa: CASSHSGNSYNEQFF
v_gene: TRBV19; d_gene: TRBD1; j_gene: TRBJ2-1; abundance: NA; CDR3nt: TGTGCCAGTAGTATAGGGACAGGGCTCAATGAGCAGTTCTTC; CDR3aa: CASSIGTGLNEQFF
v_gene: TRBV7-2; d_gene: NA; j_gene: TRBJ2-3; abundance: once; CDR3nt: TGTGCCAGCAGCTTATTAGCGGGCACAGATACGCAGTATTTT; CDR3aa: CASSLLAGTDTQYF
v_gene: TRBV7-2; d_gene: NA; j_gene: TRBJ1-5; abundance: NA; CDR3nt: TGTGCCAGCAGCACTAAAGGTGACAGCTATAGCAATCAGCCCCAGCATTTT; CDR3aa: CASSTKGDSYSNQPQHF
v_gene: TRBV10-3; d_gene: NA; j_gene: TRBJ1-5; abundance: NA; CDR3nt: TGTGCCATCAGTGAGTCTCAGGGAAATCAGCCCCAGCATTTT; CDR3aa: CAISESQGNQPQHF
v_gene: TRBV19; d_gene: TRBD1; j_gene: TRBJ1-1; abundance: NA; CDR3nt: TGTGCCAGTAACTCAGGGGGAACTGAAGCTTTCTTT; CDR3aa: CASNSGGTEAFF
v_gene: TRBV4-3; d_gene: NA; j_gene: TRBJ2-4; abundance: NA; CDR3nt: TGCGCCAGCAGCCAAAAAATAGGGGAATGGAGACCAAACATTCAGTACTTC; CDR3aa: CASSQKIGEWRPNIQYF
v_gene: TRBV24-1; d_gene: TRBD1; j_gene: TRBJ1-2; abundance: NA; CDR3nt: TGTGCCACCAGTGAAGGGACAGGGGGCTTTCTGAGCTATGGCTACACCTTC; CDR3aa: CATSEGTGGFLSYGYTF
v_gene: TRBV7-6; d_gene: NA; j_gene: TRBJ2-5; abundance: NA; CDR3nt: TGTGCCAGCAGCTTAATTTCTGTGGCCAGGGAGACCCAGTACTTC; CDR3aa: CASSLISVARETQYF
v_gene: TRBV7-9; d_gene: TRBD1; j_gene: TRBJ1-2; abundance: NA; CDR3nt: TGTGCCAGCAGCCCGGGACAGGGGTTCTATGGCTACACCTTC; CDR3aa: CASSPGQGFYGYTF
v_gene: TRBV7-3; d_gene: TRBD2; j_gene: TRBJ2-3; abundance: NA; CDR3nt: TGTGCCAGCAGCCGCGGGAGGGGTCCAGATACGCAGTATTTT; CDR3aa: CASSRGRGPDTQYF
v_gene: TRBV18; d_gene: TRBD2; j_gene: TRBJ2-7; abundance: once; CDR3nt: TGTGCCAGCTCCCGAGCGACTAGCGGGAGGGCCTACCCCCACGAGCAGTACTTC; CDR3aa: CASSRATSGRAYPHEQYF
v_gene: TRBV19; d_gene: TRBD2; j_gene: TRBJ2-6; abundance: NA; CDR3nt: TGTGCCAGTAAACTAGCGGTCCCCTCTGGGGCCAACGTCCTGACTTTC; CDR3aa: CASKLAVPSGANVLTF
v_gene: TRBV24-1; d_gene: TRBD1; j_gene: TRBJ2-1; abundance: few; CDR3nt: TGTGCCACCAGTGACCGTCCCGGGACAGGGAACAAAGACAATGAGCAGTTCTTC; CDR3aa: CATSDRPGTGNKDNEQFF
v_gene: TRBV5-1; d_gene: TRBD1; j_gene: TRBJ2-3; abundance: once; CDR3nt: TGCGCCAGCAGCATAGGGACAGACACAGATACGCAGTATTTT; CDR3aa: CASSIGTDTDTQYF
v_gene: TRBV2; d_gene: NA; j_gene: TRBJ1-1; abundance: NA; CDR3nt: TGTGCCAGCAGTGAGGAGGGGAGGAAGACTGAAGCTTTCTTT; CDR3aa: CASSEEGRKTEAFF
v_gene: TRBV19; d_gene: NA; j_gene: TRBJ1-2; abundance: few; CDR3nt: TGTGCCAGTAGTCTATCAGGGGCGGACTATGGCTACACCTTC; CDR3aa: CASSLSGADYGYTF
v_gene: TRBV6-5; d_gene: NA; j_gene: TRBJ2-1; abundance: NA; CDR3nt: TGTGCCAGCAGCTTCGGGACAAAGTACAATGAGCAGTTCTTC; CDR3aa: CASSFGTKYNEQFF
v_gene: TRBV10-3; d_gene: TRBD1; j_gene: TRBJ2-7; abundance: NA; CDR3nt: TGTGCCTTCCGGGGACAGGGGTCCTACGAGCAGTACTTC; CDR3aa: CAFRGQGSYEQYF
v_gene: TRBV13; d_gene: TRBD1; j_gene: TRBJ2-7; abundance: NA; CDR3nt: TGTGCCAGCAGCTTAGGGCAGGGGGCAAGCTACGAGCAGTACTTC; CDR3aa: CASSLGQGASYEQYF
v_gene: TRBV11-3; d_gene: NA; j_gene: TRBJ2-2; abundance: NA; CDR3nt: TGTGCCAGCAGACTGACGGGAGCCACCGGGGAGCTGTTTTTT; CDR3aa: CASRLTGATGELFF
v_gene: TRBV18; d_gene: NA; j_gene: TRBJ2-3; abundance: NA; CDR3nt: TGTGCCAGCTCACCGCAAACCCTAAACACAGATACGCAGTATTTT; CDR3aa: CASSPQTLNTDTQYF
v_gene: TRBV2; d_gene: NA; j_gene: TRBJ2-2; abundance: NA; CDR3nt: TGTGCCAGCGAGGGGGAGGGGAATACCGGGGAGCTGTTTTTT; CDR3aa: CASEGEGNTGELFF
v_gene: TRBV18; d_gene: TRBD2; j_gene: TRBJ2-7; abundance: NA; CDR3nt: TGTGCCAGCTCACCACAGACGAGCGGGAGTTCCTCCTACGAGCAGTACTTC; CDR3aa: CASSPQTSGSSSYEQYF
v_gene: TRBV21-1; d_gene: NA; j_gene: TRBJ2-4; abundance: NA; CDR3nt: TGTGCCAGCCCGCCCAGGGGGGTAGCCAAAAACATTCAGTACTTC; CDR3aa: CASPPRGVAKNIQYF
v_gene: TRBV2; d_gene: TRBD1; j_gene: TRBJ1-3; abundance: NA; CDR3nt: TGTGCCAGCAGGGGACAGATCTCTGGAAACACCATATATTTT; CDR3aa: CASRGQISGNTIYF
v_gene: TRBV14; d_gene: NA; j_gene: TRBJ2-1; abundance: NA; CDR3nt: TGTGCCAGCAGCCAAGTGATCTCCAGGGCCAATGAGCAGTTCTTC; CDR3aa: CASSQVISRANEQFF
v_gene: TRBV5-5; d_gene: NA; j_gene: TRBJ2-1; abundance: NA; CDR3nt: TGTGCCAGCAGCCCGGGACTCTCGGGCTCCTACAATGAGCAGTTCTTC; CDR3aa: CASSPGLSGSYNEQFF
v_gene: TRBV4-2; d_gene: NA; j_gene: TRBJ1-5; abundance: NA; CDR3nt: TGTGCCAGCAGCCAAGTGTCGGGAACTCCCCAGCCCCAGCATTTT; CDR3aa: CASSQVSGTPQPQHF
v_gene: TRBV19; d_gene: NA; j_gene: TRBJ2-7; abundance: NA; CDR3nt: TGTGCCAGACTTCGACAGGGAGGCCACGAGCAGTACTTC; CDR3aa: CARLRQGGHEQYF
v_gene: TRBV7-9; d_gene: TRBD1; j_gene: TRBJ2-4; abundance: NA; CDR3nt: TGTGCCAGCAGCTGGGGACAGGGGGCCGCCAAAAACATTCAGTACTTC; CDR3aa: CASSWGQGAAKNIQYF
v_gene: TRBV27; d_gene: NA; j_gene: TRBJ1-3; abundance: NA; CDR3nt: TGTGCCAGCAGTTTATCGGGTTTTCGGGGGACTGGAAACACCATATATTTT; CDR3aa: CASSLSGFRGTGNTIYF
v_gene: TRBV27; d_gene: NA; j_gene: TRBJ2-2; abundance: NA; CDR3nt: TGTGCCAGCAGTTTAAGGAGGAACACCGGGGAGCTGTTTTTT; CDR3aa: CASSLRRNTGELFF